These 30 T cell receptor beta chains were all obtained from the same sample, sequenced in a study of T cells in Graves' hyperthyroidism and ophthalmopathy. Amplification of TCR beta CDR3 regions was performed using RNA transcripts as template. HTBI primers were the set used in a first-round RT-PCR of the TCR CDR3. TCRdb ran MiXCR on the multiplex PCR reads and lists one entry per CDR3 protein. The sample records 750,000 to 950,000 distinct CDR3 sequences, roughly 40% being singletons. The sequenced sample was blood. These receptors were taken from a man between 18 and 35 years old with Graves' hyperthyroidism.

This clonotype was seen ten or more times. The chain has TRBV9 and TRBJ1-1; D is perhaps TRBD1 (6 bases). This CDR3 spans 14 amino acids. Looked up from germline, CDR1 is SGDLS and CDR2 is YYNGEE. V lost 0 bases to trimming and J lost 7 bases, with 13 bases between them. The CDR3 protein is CASSVDLGAGEAFF. CDR3 nucleotide sequence: TGTGCCAGCAGCGTAGATCTGGGGGCGGGTGAAGCTTTCTTT.

For this clonotype: A much more abundant neighbour one base away suggests this may be a read error. Likely a read error: the CDR3 ends without its conserved phenylalanine or tryptophan. The rearrangement uses TRBV29-1 and TRBJ2-7; 10 bases are a match to TRBD1. Per germline, CDR1 SQVTM and CDR2 ANQGSEA. With V trimmed by 6 bases and J by 4 bases, 9 bases remained unmatched. The CDR3 consists of 14 residues. In DNA, the CDR3 is TGCAGCGTCGCTACCGGGACAGGGGCTTACGAGCAGTACTGC. Encoded protein: CSVATGTGAYEQYC.

This clonotype was observed at least ten times. This chain links TRBV4-2 with TRBJ2-7, with no clear D. The CDR3 runs to 12 residues. Germline V gene data show CDR1 as LGHNA and CDR2 as YNFKEQ. The germline V and J ends were trimmed by 0 bases and 5 bases, with 5 bases remaining between them. The CDR3 reads CASSQDWHEQYF. CDR3 nucleotide sequence: TGTGCCAGCAGCCAAGATTGGCACGAGCAGTACTTC.

This clonotype came up a few times. The V gene is TRBV6-6, the J gene TRBJ2-5, with 8 bases lining up with TRBD2. The junction had 4 bases not matched to a gene; V was cut back by 5 bases and J by 5 bases. The CDR3 runs 13 residues. The germline V gene encodes CDR1 MNHNY and CDR2 SVGAGI (reference sequence). The CDR3 DNA follows: TGTGCCAGCAGTGGGACTAGTCACGAGACCCAGTACTTC. Translation: CASSGTSHETQYF.

This chain connects TRBV10-3 to TRBJ2-3; D tentatively fits TRBD1 or TRBD2 (6 bases each). The germline CDR1 and CDR2 sequences are ENHRY and SYGVKD. Trimming pared 6 bases from V and 2 bases from J, leaving 15 bases between. This CDR3 comprises 15 residues. The CDR3 sequence: CAIRQGTFDTDTQYF. The CDR3 DNA sequence: TGTGCCATCAGGCAGGGGACTTTTGACACAGATACGCAGTATTTT.

In this sample, this clonotype turned up once. The chain has TRBV25-1 and TRBJ1-6, with D maybe TRBD1 (6 bases). Germline-derived CDR1 and CDR2 are MGHDK and SYGVNS. Trimming stripped 6 bases from V and 6 bases from J, with 12 bases between. The CDR3 is made up of 14 amino acids. The DNA for the CDR3 is TGTGCCAGCAGGCAAGGGGGGACTAATTCACCCCTCCACTTT. Encoded protein: CASRQGGTNSPLHF.

Only a few counts were recorded for this clonotype. This rearrangement joins TRBV7-9 to TRBJ2-5; 8 nucleotides agree with TRBD2. After removal of 8 bases from V and 2 bases from J, the junction contained 7 bases not matched to a gene. The CDR3 runs to 14 residues. Looked up from germline, CDR1 is SEHNR and CDR2 is FQNEAQ (reference sequence). The chain's CDR3 is CASERGPTQETQYF. CDR3 DNA: TGTGCCAGCGAGCGGGGGCCTACACAAGAGACCCAGTACTTC.

V gene TRBV19 combines with J gene TRBJ1-5; D is unclear. The CDR3 has 13 amino acids. V was clipped by 11 bases and J by 3 bases, with 14 bases between them. Germline loops: CDR1 LNHDA, CDR2 SQIVND (reference sequence). CDR3 sequence (DNA): TGTGCCTGGAGTGAGCAGTACAATCAGCCCCAGCATTTT. As protein: CAWSEQYNQPQHF.

The rearrangement uses TRBV11-2 and TRBJ1-3, with unresolved D. Germline V gene data show CDR1 as SGHAT and CDR2 as FQNNGV. The CDR3 extends over 17 amino acids. Between the trimmed V and J ends, which lost 5 bases and 4 bases, there was a span of 21 bases. CDR3 in DNA: TGTGCCAGCAGCCGTCTAATTTCCTTGACATCAGGAAACACCATATATTTT. Translation gives CASSRLISLTSGNTIYF.

This clonotype was seen ten or more times. The rearrangement joins TRBV10-3 to TRBJ1-1; D unresolved. The CDR3 contains 14 residues. Germline V CDR1 and CDR2: ENHRY, SYGVKD. Trimming left V 5 bases short and J 5 bases short, with 15 bases between. This CDR3 is CAISKKVGETEAFF. CDR3 in DNA: TGTGCCATCAGTAAGAAGGTTGGGGAGACTGAAGCTTTCTTT.

This clonotype was observed a few times. The chain uses TRBV20-1 and TRBJ2-7; tentatively, D is TRBD1 (7 bases). CDR3 length equals 12 residues. The ends were cut back, 6 bases at V and 3 bases at J, with 12 bases in the middle. Per germline, CDR1 DFQATT and CDR2 SNEGSKA (reference sequence). The CDR3 DNA follows: TGCAGTGCCAGGGGGGTTAACTACGAGCAGTACTTC. Amino acid sequence: CSARGVNYEQYF.

Turning to this clonotype: At one boundary the junction diverges from the germline segment, which might be a read error. This chain connects TRBV12-3 or TRBV12-4 to TRBJ1-2; possibly TRBD1 for D (5 bases). The CDR3 has 15 residues. The CDR3 DNA sequence: TGTGCCAGCAGCTTAGCCCAGGGATCCGACTATGGCTACACCTTC. Translating it yields CASSLAQGSDYGYTF.

This clonotype was observed at least ten times. V is TRBV7-6 and J is TRBJ1-3; D not resolved. Germline V lookup: CDR1 SGHVS, CDR2 FNYEAQ. V lost 5 bases and J 0 bases, leaving 11 bases between the germline ends. This CDR3 has 15 amino acids. In DNA, the CDR3 is TGTGCCAGCAGCGACGACGGCGCCTCTGGAAACACCATATATTTT. It codes for CASSDDGASGNTIYF.

V is TRBV19 and J is TRBJ1-6; D is ambiguous. Germline CDR1 and CDR2: LNHDA and SQIVND (reference sequence). V lost 2 bases to trimming and J lost 6 bases, with 8 bases between them. This CDR3 region has 14 residues. The CDR3 sequence: CASSINVVNSPLHF. DNA for the CDR3: TGTGCCAGTAGTATAAACGTGGTTAATTCACCCCTCCACTTT. Using reference TRBV19 and TRBJ1-6 for the parts outside the CDR3, the full variable domain is DGGITQSPKYLFRKEGQNVTLSCEQNLNHDAMYWYRQDPGQGLRLIYYSQIVNDFQKGDIAEGYSVSREKKESFPLTVTSAQKNPTAFYLCASSINVVNSPLHFGNGTRLTVT.

V gene TRBV7-2 combines with J gene TRBJ2-7; D is ambiguous. In germline, CDR1 is SGHTA, CDR2 FQGNSA. Trimming removed 9 bases from V and 2 bases from J, with 17 bases in between. The CDR3 spans 14 residues. This CDR3 reads CASSINRPAYEQYF. In nucleotides, the CDR3 is TGTGCCAGTAGTATCAACCGACCGGCCTACGAGCAGTACTTC. Supplemented by reference TRBV7-2 and TRBJ2-7, the full variable domain reads GAGVSQSPSNKVTEKGKDVELRCDPISGHTALYWYRQSLGQGLEFLIYFQGNSAPDKSGLPSDRFSAERTGGSVSTLTIQRTQQEDSAVYLCASSINRPAYEQYFGPGTRLTVT.

This clonotype came up a few times. The chain has TRBV7-6 and TRBJ1-3; a weak D match, TRBD1 (6 bases). Germline V gene data show CDR1 as SGHVS and CDR2 as FNYEAQ. This CDR3 comprises 11 residues. The V end was cut by 8 bases, the J end by 8 bases, with 10 bases between. DNA of the CDR3: TGTGCCAGCCGGGACATTGACACCATATATTTT. Its translation: CASRDIDTIYF.

The chain has TRBV2 and TRBJ2-2, with a weak D call TRBD1 (6 bases). The CDR3 covers 16 residues. Germline values: CDR1 SNHLY, CDR2 FYNNEI. The V end was cut by 0 bases, the J end by 4 bases, with 12 bases between. The CDR3, as DNA: TGTGCCAGCAGTGAAGCGCTGGGGGCGGGCACCGGGGAGCTGTTTTTT. The encoded protein is CASSEALGAGTGELFF.

This clonotype was recorded at least ten times. V gene TRBV10-3 combines with J gene TRBJ1-6; D is unresolved. This CDR3 contains 16 residues. Germline CDR1 reads ENHRY; CDR2 reads SYGVKD. Trimming left V 2 bases short and J 7 bases short, with 15 bases between. The CDR3: CAISEGVGIWNSPLHF. In DNA, the CDR3 is TGTGCCATCAGTGAGGGGGTCGGGATCTGGAATTCACCCCTCCACTTT.

This clonotype was observed many times. This sequence joins TRBV7-4 and TRBJ1-5, with D perhaps TRBD1 (5 bases). Germline V gene sequence: CDR1 SGHVT, CDR2 SQSDAQ. This CDR3 has 16 residues. Trimming took 5 bases from V and 2 from J, leaving 16 bases between them. The CDR3 region is CASSRGGTGCNQPQHF. The CDR3 region has the DNA TGTGCCAGCAGCCGGGGAGGCACAGGATGCAATCAGCCCCAGCATTTT.

The chain employs TRBV11-1 and TRBJ1-5; TRBD1 matches 11 bases. The CDR3 is 13 residues long. From germline, CDR1 is SGHAT and CDR2 FQDESV (reference sequence). The CDR3 protein is CAEGQGVHQPQHF. In DNA form, the CDR3 reads TGTGCAGAGGGACAGGGGGTCCATCAGCCCCAGCATTTT. Complete variable domain (other parts from reference TRBV11-1 and TRBJ1-5): EAEVAQSPRYKITEKSQAVAFWCDPISGHATLYWYRQILGQGPELLVQFQDESVVDDSQLPKDRFSAERLKGVDSTLKIQPAELGDSAMYLCAEGQGVHQPQHFGDGTRLSIL.

This clonotype was recorded a few times. The V gene is TRBV4-2, the J gene TRBJ1-6, with 9 bases matching TRBD1. J lost 9 bases, V lost 3 bases, and 6 bases had no gene match. The CDR3 is 15 residues long. Germline lookup yields CDR1 LGHNA and CDR2 YNFKEQ. CDR3 DNA: TGTGCCAGCAGCCAGACCGGGACAGGGAGTTCACCCCTCCACTTT. Translated, it gives CASSQTGTGSSPLHF.

This clonotype appeared a few times. The chain links TRBV19 to TRBJ1-2; possible D gene TRBD1, 6 bases. The germline V and J ends were trimmed by 6 bases and 5 bases, with 22 bases remaining between them. Germline CDR1 reads LNHDA; CDR2 reads SQIVND (reference sequence). The CDR3 sequence is 16 residues long. The CDR3 sequence: CASSAAGEFHLYGYTF. The CDR3 nucleotides are TGTGCCAGTAGCGCCGCAGGGGAATTCCATCTTTATGGCTACACCTTC.

The V gene is TRBV10-3, the J gene TRBJ1-3; 9 bases align to TRBD1. This CDR3 is built from 14 residues. Per the germline V gene, CDR1 is ENHRY and CDR2 is SYGVKD. Trimming at V came to 6 bases and at J to 4 bases, leaving 4 bases not matched to a gene. Here the CDR3 reads CAIRPDRGGNTIYF. The DNA for the CDR3 is TGTGCCATCAGGCCTGACAGGGGGGGAAACACCATATATTTT.

The rearrangement uses TRBV12-3 or TRBV12-4 and TRBJ2-5; weak D call: TRBD1 (6 bases). This CDR3 spans 15 amino acids. The germline V and J ends were trimmed by 4 bases and 5 bases, with 17 bases remaining between them. CDR3 sequence reads: CASSYTDSLGETQYF. The CDR3 DNA reads as TGTGCCAGCAGTTACACGGACAGTCTCGGGGAGACCCAGTACTTC.

This clonotype occurred many times. The V call is TRBV7-3, the J call TRBJ2-5, with 7 bases fitting TRBD1. The trim removed 4 bases at V and 5 bases at J, leaving 4 bases unmatched. CDR3 length: 13 amino acids. The germline CDR1 and CDR2 sequences are SGHTA and FQGTGA. The CDR3 spells CASSSQTGETQYF. CDR3 bases: TGTGCCAGCAGCTCCCAGACAGGGGAGACCCAGTACTTC.

This clonotype was seen ten or more times. The gene calls are TRBV10-1 and TRBJ2-5; TRBD2 agrees at 7 bases. The junction had 1 base not matched to a gene; V was cut back by 0 bases and J by 0 bases. Germline V lookup: CDR1 WNHNN, CDR2 SYGVQD (reference sequence). This CDR3 contains 15 residues. CDR3 DNA sequence: TGCGCCAGCAGTGAGTCGGGGGGGGACCAAGAGACCCAGTACTTC. This codes for CASSESGGDQETQYF.

This clonotype was detected only a few times. This chain links TRBV4-1 with TRBJ1-1, with D hard to call. CDR3 length equals 13 residues. V shed 0 bases and J shed 4 bases, with 6 bases lying between them. Germline CDR1 MGHRA, CDR2 YSYEKL. The DNA for the CDR3 is TGCGCCAGCAGCCAAGAATGGACCACTGAAGCTTTCTTT. Its translation: CASSQEWTTEAFF.

Many counts were recorded for this clonotype. The V call is TRBV20-1, the J call TRBJ2-7, with 8 bases identical to TRBD1. CDR1 is DFQATT, CDR2 SNEGSKA, per germline (reference sequence). Unmatched junction bases numbered 9, after V lost 5 bases and J lost 3 bases. The CDR3 length is 14 residues. Here the CDR3 reads CSALPRTGSYEQYF. CDR3 DNA: TGCAGTGCTCTGCCCCGGACAGGGAGCTACGAGCAGTACTTC.

This clonotype has just a few counts. The chain has TRBV6-5 and TRBJ2-7, with D uncertain. The length of the CDR3 is 14 residues. V shed 1 base and J shed 3 bases, with 10 bases lying between them. Germline V gene lookup returns CDR1 MNHEY and CDR2 SVGAGI. As DNA, the CDR3 is TGTGCCAGCAGTTACTATCCGAGTTTCTACGAGCAGTACTTC. Protein sequence: CASSYYPSFYEQYF.

This chain links TRBV15 with TRBJ2-5, with D uncertain. The CDR3 is 13 amino acids. Germline V gene data show CDR1 as LNHNV and CDR2 as YYDKDF (reference sequence). Trimming stripped 0 bases from V and 4 bases from J, with 6 bases between. The CDR3 bases are TGTGCCACCAGCAGAGAGGCGCCAGAGACCCAGTACTTC. Protein: CATSREAPETQYF.